This TCR beta chain was sequenced in a study of blood T cell repertoires in COVID-19. Looking at the study overall: The United States, Italy and Spain supplied acute and convalescent COVID-19 samples. T cells, B-cell-depleted T cells, or PBMCs provided the cDNA or gDNA that served as material.

In the study's own analysis: Nucleated cell counts were estimated from reference gene primer amplification. Libraries were prepared by immunoSEQ multiplex PCR; TCRdb keeps only in-frame clonotypes and omits some of them. V and J calls and clone size are those listed in that table; D and trimming were worked out from the DNA. The sample carries 200,000 to 250,000 clones, about 78% recorded once. Trimming cost V 0 bases and J 1 base; bases outside gene matches: 2. Germline assignment: CDR1 SGDLS and CDR2 YYNGEE. This CDR3 has 16 amino acids. V gene TRBV9 combines with J gene TRBJ2-2; TRBD1 aligns across 8 bases. The specimen was peripheral blood. The sequence was collected from a woman in her 70s with acute or convalescent COVID-19. The CDR3 nucleotides are TGTGCCAGCAGCGTAGCAGGACAGGGGAACACCGGGGAGCTGTTTTTT. Translation gives CASSVAGQGNTGELFF.